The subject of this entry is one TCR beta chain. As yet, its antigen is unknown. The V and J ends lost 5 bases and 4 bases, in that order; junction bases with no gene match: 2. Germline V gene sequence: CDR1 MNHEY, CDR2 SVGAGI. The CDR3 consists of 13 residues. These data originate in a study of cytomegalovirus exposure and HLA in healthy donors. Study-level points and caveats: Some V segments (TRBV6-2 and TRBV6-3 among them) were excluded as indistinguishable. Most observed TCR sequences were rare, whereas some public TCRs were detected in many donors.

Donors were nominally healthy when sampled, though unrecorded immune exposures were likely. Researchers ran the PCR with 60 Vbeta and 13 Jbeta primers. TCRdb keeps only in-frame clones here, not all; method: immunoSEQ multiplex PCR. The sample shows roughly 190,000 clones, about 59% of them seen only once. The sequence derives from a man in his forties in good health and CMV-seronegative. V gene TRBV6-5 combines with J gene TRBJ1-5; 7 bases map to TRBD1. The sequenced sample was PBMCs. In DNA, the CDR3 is TGTGCCAGCAGTGGGACAGAAAATCAGCCCCAGCATTTT. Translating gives CASSGTENQPQHF.